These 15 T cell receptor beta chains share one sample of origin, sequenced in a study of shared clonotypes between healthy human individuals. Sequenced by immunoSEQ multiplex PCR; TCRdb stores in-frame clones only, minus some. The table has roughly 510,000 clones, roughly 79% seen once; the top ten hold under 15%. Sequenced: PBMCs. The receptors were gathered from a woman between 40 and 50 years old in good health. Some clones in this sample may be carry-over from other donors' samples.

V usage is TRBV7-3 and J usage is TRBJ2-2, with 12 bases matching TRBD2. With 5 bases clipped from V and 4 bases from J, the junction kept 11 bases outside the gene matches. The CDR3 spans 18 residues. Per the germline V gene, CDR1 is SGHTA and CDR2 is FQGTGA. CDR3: CASSAFSSGRAPTGELFF. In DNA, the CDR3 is TGTGCCAGCAGCGCGTTTTCTAGCGGGAGGGCCCCCACCGGGGAGCTGTTTTTT. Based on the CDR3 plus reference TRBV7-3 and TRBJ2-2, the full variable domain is GAGVSQTPSNKVTEKGKYVELRCDPISGHTALYWYRQSLGQGPEFLIYFQGTGAADDSGLPNDRFFAVRPEGSVSTLKIQRTERGDSAVYLCASSAFSSGRAPTGELFFGEGSRLTVL.

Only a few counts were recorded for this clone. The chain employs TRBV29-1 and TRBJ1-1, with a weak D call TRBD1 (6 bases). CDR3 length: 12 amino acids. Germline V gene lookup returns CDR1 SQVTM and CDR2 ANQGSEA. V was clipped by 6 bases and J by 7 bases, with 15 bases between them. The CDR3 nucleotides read TGCAGCGTAGGACAGCTTGACCGTGAAGCTTTCTTT. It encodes CSVGQLDREAFF.

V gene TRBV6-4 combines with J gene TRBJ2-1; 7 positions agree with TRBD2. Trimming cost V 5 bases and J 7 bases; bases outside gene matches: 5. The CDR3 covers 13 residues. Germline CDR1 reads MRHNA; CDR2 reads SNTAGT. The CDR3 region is CASSSGESNEQFF. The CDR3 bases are TGTGCCAGCAGTAGCGGGGAAAGTAATGAGCAGTTCTTC.

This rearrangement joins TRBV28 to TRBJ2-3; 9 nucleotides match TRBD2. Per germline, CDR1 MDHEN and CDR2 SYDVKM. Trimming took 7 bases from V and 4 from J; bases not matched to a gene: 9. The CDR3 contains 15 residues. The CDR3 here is CASKLAGFSPDTQYF. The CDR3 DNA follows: TGTGCCAGCAAACTAGCGGGTTTTTCCCCAGATACGCAGTATTTT.

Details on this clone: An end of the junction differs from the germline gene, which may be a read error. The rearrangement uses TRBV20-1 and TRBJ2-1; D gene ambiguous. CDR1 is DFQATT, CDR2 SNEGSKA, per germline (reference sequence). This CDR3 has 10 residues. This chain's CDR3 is CSARSPNPLF. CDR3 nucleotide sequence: TGCAGTGCTAGAAGCCCGAATCCGCTCTTC.

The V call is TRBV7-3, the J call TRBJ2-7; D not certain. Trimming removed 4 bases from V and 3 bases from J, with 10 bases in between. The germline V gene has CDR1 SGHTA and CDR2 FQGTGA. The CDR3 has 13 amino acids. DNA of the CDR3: TGTGCCAGCAGCTATACAGACGGCTACGAGCAGTACTTC. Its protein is CASSYTDGYEQYF.

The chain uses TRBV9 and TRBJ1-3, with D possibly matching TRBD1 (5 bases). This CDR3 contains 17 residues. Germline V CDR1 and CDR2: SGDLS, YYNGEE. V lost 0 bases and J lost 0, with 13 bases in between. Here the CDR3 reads CASSVDPGEDSGNTIYF. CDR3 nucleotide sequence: TGTGCCAGCAGCGTAGATCCGGGGGAAGACTCTGGAAACACCATATATTTT.

The CDR3 region is CASSYPSGNYGYTF. Here the CDR3 DNA reads TGTGCCAGTAGTTATCCTTCCGGGAACTATGGCTACACCTTC. The chain employs TRBV19 and TRBJ1-2, with unresolved D. The ends were cut back, 5 bases at V and 2 bases at J, with 12 bases in the middle. Germline assignment: CDR1 LNHDA and CDR2 SQIVND (reference sequence). This CDR3 is built from 14 residues. Complete variable domain (other parts from reference TRBV19 and TRBJ1-2): DGGITQSPKYLFRKEGQNVTLSCEQNLNHDAMYWYRQDPGQGLRLIYYSQIVNDFQKGDIAEGYSVSREKKESFPLTVTSAQKNPTAFYLCASSYPSGNYGYTFGSGTRLTVV.

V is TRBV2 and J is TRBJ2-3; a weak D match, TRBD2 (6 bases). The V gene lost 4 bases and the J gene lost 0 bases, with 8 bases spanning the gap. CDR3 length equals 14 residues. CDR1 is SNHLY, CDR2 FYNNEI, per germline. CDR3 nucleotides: TGTGCCAGCAGTGTAGCGGTTAGCACAGATACGCAGTATTTT. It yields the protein CASSVAVSTDTQYF. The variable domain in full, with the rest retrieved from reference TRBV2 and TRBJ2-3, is EPEVTQTPSHQVTQMGQEVILRCVPISNHLYFYWYRQILGQKVEFLVSFYNNEISEKSEIFDDQFSVERPDGSNFTLKIRSTKLEDSAMYFCASSVAVSTDTQYFGPGTRLTVL.

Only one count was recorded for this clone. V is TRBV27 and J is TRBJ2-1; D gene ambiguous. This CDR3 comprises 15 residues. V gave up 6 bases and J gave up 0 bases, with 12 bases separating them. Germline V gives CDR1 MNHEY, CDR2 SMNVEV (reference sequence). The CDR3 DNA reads TGTGCCAGCAGCCCGGACGGTAGCTCCTACAATGAGCAGTTCTTC. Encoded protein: CASSPDGSSYNEQFF.

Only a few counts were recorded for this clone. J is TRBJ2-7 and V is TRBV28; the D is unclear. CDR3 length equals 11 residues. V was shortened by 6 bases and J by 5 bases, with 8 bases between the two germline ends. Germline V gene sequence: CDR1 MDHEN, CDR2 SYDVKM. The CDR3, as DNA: TGTGCCAGCAGGAGGAACCACGAGCAGTACTTC. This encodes CASRRNHEQYF.

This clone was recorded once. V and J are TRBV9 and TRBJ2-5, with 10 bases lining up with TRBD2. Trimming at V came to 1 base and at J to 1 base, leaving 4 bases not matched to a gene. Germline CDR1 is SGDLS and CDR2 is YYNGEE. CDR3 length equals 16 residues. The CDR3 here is CASSVQASGSQETQYF. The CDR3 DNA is TGTGCCAGCAGCGTACAGGCTAGCGGGAGCCAAGAGACCCAGTACTTC.

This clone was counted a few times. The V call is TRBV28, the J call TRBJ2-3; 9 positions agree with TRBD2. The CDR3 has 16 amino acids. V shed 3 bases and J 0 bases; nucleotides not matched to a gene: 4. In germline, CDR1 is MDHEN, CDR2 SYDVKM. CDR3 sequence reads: CASSLTGTSSTDTQYF. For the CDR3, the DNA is TGTGCCAGCAGTTTGACCGGGACTAGCAGCACAGATACGCAGTATTTT.

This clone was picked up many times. CDR3 DNA: TGTGCCAGTAGTACGGACAGTGGGCGCACTGAAGCTTTCTTT. It yields the protein CASSTDSGRTEAFF. The rearrangement uses TRBV19 and TRBJ1-1; weak D call: TRBD1 (6 bases). CDR3 length equals 14 residues. Trimming took 4 bases from V and 4 from J, leaving 13 bases between them. The germline V gene encodes CDR1 LNHDA and CDR2 SQIVND (reference sequence).

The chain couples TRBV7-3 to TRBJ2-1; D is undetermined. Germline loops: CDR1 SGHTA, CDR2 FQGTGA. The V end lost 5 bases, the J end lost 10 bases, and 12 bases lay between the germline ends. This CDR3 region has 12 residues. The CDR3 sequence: CASSPGWGEQFF. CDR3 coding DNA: TGTGCCAGCAGCCCCGGTTGGGGAGAGCAGTTCTTC. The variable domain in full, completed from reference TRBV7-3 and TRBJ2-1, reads GAGVSQTPSNKVTEKGKYVELRCDPISGHTALYWYRQSLGQGPEFLIYFQGTGAADDSGLPNDRFFAVRPEGSVSTLKIQRTERGDSAVYLCASSPGWGEQFFGPGTRLTVL.